This T cell receptor (beta chain) is drawn from a study of blood T cells in healthy people across ages. The second PCR ran about 6 to 12 cycles with a sample-barcoded 5' primer and J-beta primers. TCRdb recomputed calls from the 5' RACE reads with MiXCR, one row per CDR3 protein. The data contain 580,000 or so distinct CDR3 sequences, around 48% of them seen just once; the ten biggest clones take up roughly 25%. It was approximately 10 milliliters of peripheral blood that were drawn from each donor. CDR1 and CDR2 from the germline V gene are GTSNPN and SVGIG (reference sequence). The length of the CDR3 is 12 residues. The V end lost 7 bases, the J end lost 7 bases, and 13 bases lay between the germline ends.

The V and J genes are TRBV30 and TRBJ1-4; D possibly corresponds to TRBD1 (6 bases). The TCR comes from an older man in good health. The sequencing sample was made of blood. CDR3 coding DNA: TGTGCCTACCAGGGGTTTAGTGAAAAACTGTTTTTT. Translated: CAYQGFSEKLFF.